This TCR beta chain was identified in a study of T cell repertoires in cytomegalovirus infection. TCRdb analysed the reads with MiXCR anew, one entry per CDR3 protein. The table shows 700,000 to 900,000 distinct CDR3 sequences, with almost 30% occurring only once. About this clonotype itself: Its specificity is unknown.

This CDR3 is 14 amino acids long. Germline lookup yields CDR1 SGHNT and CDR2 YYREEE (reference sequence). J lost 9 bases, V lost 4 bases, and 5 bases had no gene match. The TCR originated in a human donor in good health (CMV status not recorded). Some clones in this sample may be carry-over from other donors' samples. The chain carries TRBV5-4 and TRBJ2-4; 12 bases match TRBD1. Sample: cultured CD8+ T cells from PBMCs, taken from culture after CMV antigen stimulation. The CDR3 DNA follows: TGTGCCAGCAGCCCGGGACAGGGGGCAGTCATTCAGTACTTC. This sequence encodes CASSPGQGAVIQYF.